The clone carrying this T cell receptor (beta chain) has only a few counts. Described time point: patch test 1, 2 weeks after DPC sensitization. Treatment specified: therapeutic diphenylcyclopropenone sensitization with weekly scalp DPC. Individual cDNA molecules each carried unique molecular identifiers attached by the library. In the original processing: Per sample, the median was around 100,000 TCRs, with values from about 24,000 to 680,000. Via MiXCR, TCRdb re-called the RACE reads, giving one row per CDR3 protein. TCRdb, rather than the study authors, made the V and J calls. The table includes 150,000 to 200,000 distinct CDR3 sequences, roughly 15% detected once. The sample is drawn from a study of human T cells and chemical hapten exposure. Study summary: Upper inner arm skin measuring about 2 cm by about 2 cm received 2% DPC for sensitization. Upper-back patches of 0.01% DPC were read at 6 days.

Material: whole blood, obtained in connection with sensitization to the hapten diphenylcyclopropenone (DPC). This sequence originates from a woman younger than 45 with alopecia areata. Some clones in this sample may be carry-over from other donors' samples.

CDR3 in DNA: TGCGCCAGCAGCCGAACGACAGATACGCAGTATTTT. Amino acid sequence: CASSRTTDTQYF. V is TRBV5-1 and J is TRBJ2-3; the D is unclear. The CDR3 is made up of 12 amino acids. Deletions cut 4 bases from V and 3 bases from J, with 6 bases between. Germline lookup yields CDR1 SGHRS and CDR2 YFSETQ.